This T cell receptor (beta chain) was sequenced for a study of shared clonotypes between healthy human individuals. CD8 cells regarded as naive lacked CD45RO, were positively chosen for CCR7, and omitted terminally differentiated effector memory CD45RA+ cells. The trim removed 5 bases at V and 5 bases at J, leaving 12 bases unmatched. This CDR3 has 16 residues. Germline CDR1 and CDR2: SGHTA and FQGTGA. The deep-level immunoSEQ assay was used. The authors' processing: Filtering differed, since immunoSEQ gave only junction sequences and no quality scores. Assay: immunoSEQ multiplex PCR; the TCRdb copy retains only in-frame clones and omits some. That table furnishes V, J and clone size, whereas the DNA furnished D and trimming. Of over 2,000,000 clones in the sample, just under 95% were seen once.

Source material: naive CD8+ T cells from PBMCs. This TCR came from a man aged 18 to 35 in good health. Some clones in this sample may be carry-over from other donors' samples. The chain is built from TRBV7-3 and TRBJ2-7; 10 bases are shared with TRBD1. This CDR3 is CASSKSETGGPHEQYF. DNA of the CDR3: TGTGCCAGCAGCAAATCCGAGACAGGGGGCCCTCACGAGCAGTACTTC.